The 27 T cell receptor beta chains given below trace back to one sample, sequenced in a study of OX40 agonist ivuxolimab in advanced cancers. Profiled with immunoSEQ multiplex PCR; TCRdb holds only in-frame clones, not every one. The top ten hold around 3.5% of the sample, which has tens of thousands of clones, roughly four fifths seen once. Material: CD4+ or CD8+ T cells sorted from blood, obtained in a trial of the OX40 agonist ivuxolimab. The origin of the receptors is an adult with an advanced solid tumor such as melanoma, head and neck, liver or kidney cancer.

The CDR3 reads CASTGTDSYNEQFF. CDR3 DNA sequence: TGTGCCAGCACTGGGACTGATTCCTACAATGAGCAGTTCTTC. The chain uses TRBV28 and TRBJ2-1; D may be TRBD2 (6 bases). Germline lookup yields CDR1 MDHEN and CDR2 SYDVKM. With 7 bases removed from V and 1 base from J, the gap between germline ends came to 11 bases. This CDR3 comprises 14 residues.

The chain is built from TRBV6-1 and TRBJ2-5, with D hard to call. Trimming cost V 7 bases and J 2 bases, with 14 bases left between them. In germline, CDR1 is MNHNS, CDR2 SASEGT. CDR3 size: 14 residues. As DNA, the CDR3 is TGTGCCAGCAACTGGTGGGCCCCTCAAGAGACCCAGTACTTC. Amino acids: CASNWWAPQETQYF.

The J gene is TRBJ1-2, the V gene TRBV28, with D possibly TRBD1 on 6 matching bases. V lost 2 bases and J lost 5, with 12 bases in between. CDR1 and CDR2 (germline): MDHEN, SYDVKM. CDR3 length: 14 residues. As DNA, the CDR3 is TGTGCCAGCAGTTTAGCAGGGGTGGTTTATGGCTACACCTTC. Amino acids: CASSLAGVVYGYTF.

The chain joins TRBV4-3 to TRBJ1-4; D is unresolved. V dropped 4 bases and J dropped 4 bases, with 13 bases sitting between them. In germline, CDR1 is LGHNA, CDR2 YSLEER. The CDR3 loop spans 15 amino acids. The CDR3 loop is CASSRGRSSNEKLFF. In nucleotides, the CDR3 is TGCGCCAGCAGCCGCGGACGGAGTAGTAATGAAAAACTGTTTTTT.

The chain links TRBV29-1 to TRBJ2-1; 7 nucleotides line up with TRBD2. V shed 4 bases and J 4 bases; nucleotides not matched to a gene: 4. Germline CDR1 and CDR2: SQVTM and ANQGSEA. The CDR3 length is 13 residues. DNA for the CDR3: TGCAGCGTTGCGGGGGGAGGTTACAATGAGCAGTTCTTC. As protein: CSVAGGGYNEQFF.

This rearrangement joins TRBV9 to TRBJ2-7; the match to TRBD1 covers 9 bases. This CDR3 is 15 amino acids long. With 5 bases clipped from V and 4 bases from J, the junction kept 10 bases outside the gene matches. Germline CDR1 and CDR2: SGDLS and YYNGEE. For the CDR3, the DNA is TGTGCCAGCAGTCGCGAAGGGACAGGGCAATACGAGCAGTACTTC. This codes for CASSREGTGQYEQYF.

This clone was counted once. CDR3 sequence: CATSRGAGTTGNTIYF. The CDR3 DNA sequence: TGTGCCACCAGCAGAGGTGCAGGTACTACTGGAAACACCATATATTTT. V is TRBV15 and J is TRBJ1-3; D call uncertain. The germline V gene has CDR1 LNHNV and CDR2 YYDKDF (reference sequence). The germline V and J ends were trimmed by 1 base and 2 bases, with 12 bases remaining between them. This CDR3 contains 16 residues.

The chain combines TRBV2 with TRBJ2-3; TRBD2 aligns across 11 bases. This CDR3 comprises 17 residues. The V gene end was trimmed by 6 bases and the J gene end by 1 base; junction bases not matched to a gene: 9. From germline, CDR1 is SNHLY and CDR2 FYNNEI. The CDR3 bases are TGTGCCAGCAGGAAACTAGCGGGGGATGAGGGCACAGATACGCAGTATTTT. As protein: CASRKLAGDEGTDTQYF.

This clone was detected a few times. The chain couples TRBV19 to TRBJ1-2, with no clear D. The CDR3 covers 14 residues. Germline lookup yields CDR1 LNHDA and CDR2 SQIVND (reference sequence). V lost 1 base to trimming and J lost 4 bases, with 10 bases between them. The CDR3 is CASSIGGFAYGYTF. For the CDR3, the DNA is TGTGCCAGTAGTATAGGCGGGTTTGCCTATGGCTACACCTTC.

The chain links TRBV7-3 to TRBJ2-2; 7 bases are a match to TRBD1. Germline V gene sequence: CDR1 SGHTA, CDR2 FQGTGA. The V gene end was trimmed by 5 bases and the J gene end by 1 base; junction bases not matched to a gene: 1. The CDR3 is 14 amino acids. The CDR3 loop reads CASSRDRNTGELFF. Here the CDR3 DNA reads TGTGCCAGCAGCCGGGACAGGAACACCGGGGAGCTGTTTTTT.

The chain uses TRBV5-1 and TRBJ2-3; possibly TRBD2 for D (7 bases). Trimming removed 4 bases at V and 4 bases at J, with 25 bases between. The CDR3 spans 18 residues. CDR1 is SGHRS, CDR2 YFSETQ, per germline. The CDR3 nucleotides are TGCGCCAGCAGCGTCATCCAGGGAGGGGGAGGGCGAGCAGATACGCAGTATTTT. Translation gives CASSVIQGGGGRADTQYF.

Only one count was recorded for this clone. The chain couples TRBV10-3 to TRBJ2-7, with D hard to call. With 2 bases removed from V and 4 bases from J, the gap between germline ends came to 6 bases. There are 12 residues in the CDR3. Germline V gene sequence: CDR1 ENHRY, CDR2 SYGVKD. As DNA, the CDR3 is TGTGCCATCAGTGAGGCCACTTACGAGCAGTACTTC. Translated: CAISEATYEQYF.

The chain uses TRBV5-1 and TRBJ1-1, with TRBD1 matching 7 bases. Trimming at V came to 8 bases and at J to 3 bases, leaving 7 bases not matched to a gene. The CDR3 has 13 amino acids. Germline values: CDR1 SGHRS, CDR2 YFSETQ. The CDR3 spells CASSTGSDTEAFF. The CDR3 bases are TGCGCCAGTTCGACAGGGTCGGACACTGAAGCTTTCTTT.

The sample holds a few counts of this clone. The chain recombines TRBV9 with TRBJ1-6; the D gene is possibly TRBD1 (6 bases). Germline CDR1 reads SGDLS; CDR2 reads YYNGEE. With 4 bases removed from V and 8 bases from J, the gap between germline ends came to 10 bases. This CDR3 is 13 amino acids long. CDR3 DNA sequence: TGTGCCAGCAGCCTGGACAGAGATTCACCCCTCCACTTT. It yields the protein CASSLDRDSPLHF. Full variable domain (remainder filled in from reference TRBV9 and TRBJ1-6): DSGVTQTPKHLITATGQRVTLRCSPRSGDLSVYWYQQSLDQGLQFLIQYYNGEERAKGNILERFSAQQFPDLHSELNLSSLELGDSALYFCASSLDRDSPLHFGNGTRLTVT.

The CDR3 DNA reads TGTGCCAGCAGTCCCAGGGGCCTAGCGGGGGGCCAAACAGATACGCAGTATTTT. It is translated as CASSPRGLAGGQTDTQYF. The chain uses TRBV7-2 and TRBJ2-3, with 11 bases that match TRBD2. Looked up from germline, CDR1 is SGHTA and CDR2 is FQGNSA. CDR3 length: 18 amino acids. The ends lost 6 bases at V and 3 bases at J; junction bases unmatched: 14.

This sequence joins TRBV9 and TRBJ2-1, with TRBD1 identical over 9 bases. Germline-derived CDR1 and CDR2 are SGDLS and YYNGEE. This CDR3 has 16 amino acids. V lost 0 bases, J lost 3 bases, and 4 bases stayed unmatched. For the CDR3, the DNA is TGTGCCAGCAGCGTAGGTCCGGGACAGGGCTACAATGAGCAGTTCTTC. Residues: CASSVGPGQGYNEQFF.

This chain joins TRBV7-6 and TRBJ2-3; 7 bases are a match to TRBD2. The trim removed 8 bases at V and 0 bases at J, leaving 11 bases unmatched. The CDR3 has 16 amino acids. CDR1 and CDR2 (germline): SGHVS, FNYEAQ. The CDR3, as DNA: TGTGCCAGCGGCGGCGTCGGGGGGACTAGCACAGATACGCAGTATTTT. Amino acids: CASGGVGGTSTDTQYF.

This clone was seen a handful of times. J is TRBJ2-3 and V is TRBV5-4, with a tentative D call TRBD1 (6 bases). CDR3 size: 14 residues. V dropped 0 bases and J dropped 5 bases, with 10 bases sitting between them. Germline V gene data show CDR1 as SGHNT and CDR2 as YYREEE (reference sequence). The CDR3 region is CASSLGTRGDTQYF. The CDR3 bases are TGTGCCAGCAGCTTGGGGACCAGGGGAGATACGCAGTATTTT.

This chain joins TRBV18 and TRBJ2-1; 15 bases match TRBD2. This CDR3 is 16 amino acids long. Germline assignment: CDR1 KGHSH and CDR2 LQKENI. V lost 4 bases, J lost 6 bases, and 4 bases stayed unmatched. The DNA for the CDR3 is TGTGCCAGCTCACGTCCGGGACTAGCGGGGGGCAATGAGCAGTTCTTC. This gives the protein CASSRPGLAGGNEQFF.

V usage is TRBV6-1 and J usage is TRBJ2-3; perhaps TRBD1 as D (6 bases). Germline V gene data show CDR1 as MNHNS and CDR2 as SASEGT. The CDR3 is 18 residues long. Trimming took 2 bases from V and 6 from J, leaving 24 bases between them. CDR3 protein: CASSETPQGIRRGDTQYF. As DNA, the CDR3 is TGTGCCAGCAGTGAAACCCCCCAGGGCATCCGAAGGGGGGATACGCAGTATTTT.

The chain has TRBV2 and TRBJ2-6, with 10 bases that match TRBD1. In germline, CDR1 is SNHLY, CDR2 FYNNEI. V shed 7 bases and J 0 bases; nucleotides not matched to a gene: 3. This CDR3 is 16 amino acids long. CDR3 DNA sequence: TGTGCCAGCAAAGGGACAGGGGACTCTGGGGCCAACGTCCTGACTTTC. Amino acids: CASKGTGDSGANVLTF. The entire variable domain, with the rest obtained from reference TRBV2 and TRBJ2-6, is as follows: EPEVTQTPSHQVTQMGQEVILRCVPISNHLYFYWYRQILGQKVEFLVSFYNNEISEKSEIFDDQFSVERPDGSNFTLKIRSTKLEDSAMYFCASKGTGDSGANVLTFGAGSRLTVL.

The chain recombines TRBV19 with TRBJ2-2; 7 bases map to TRBD1. Per the germline V gene, CDR1 is LNHDA and CDR2 is SQIVND (reference sequence). V lost 1 base and J lost 0; bases outside the gene matches: 5. The CDR3 length is 17 residues. Here the CDR3 reads CASSIVLTGTNTGELFF. The CDR3 DNA sequence: TGTGCCAGTAGTATAGTTCTGACAGGGACGAACACCGGGGAGCTGTTTTTT.

This sequence joins TRBV18 and TRBJ2-2; 7 bases are a match to TRBD1. The CDR3 spans 15 residues. J was trimmed by 4 bases and V by 4 bases; bases with no gene match: 6. Germline loops: CDR1 KGHSH, CDR2 LQKENI. The CDR3 sequence is CASSRLQGSTGELFF. DNA for the CDR3: TGTGCCAGCTCACGGCTACAGGGGAGCACCGGGGAGCTGTTTTTT. Supplemented by reference TRBV18 and TRBJ2-2, the full variable domain reads NAGVMQNPRHLVRRRGQEARLRCSPMKGHSHVYWYRQLPEEGLKFMVYLQKENIIDESGMPKERFSAEFPKEGPSILRIQQVVRGDSAAYFCASSRLQGSTGELFFGEGSRLTVL.

V is TRBV7-9 and J is TRBJ1-5; no clear D gene. Per the germline V gene, CDR1 is SEHNR and CDR2 is FQNEAQ (reference sequence). Trimming pared 2 bases from V and 11 bases from J, leaving 10 bases between. CDR3 size: 12 residues. The CDR3 region has the DNA TGTGCCAGCAGCTTACTTCAATCGGCCCAGCATTTT. Translation gives CASSLLQSAQHF.

This clone was detected a few times. The gene calls are TRBV7-2 and TRBJ2-7; no clear D gene. The V end lost 5 bases, the J end lost 0 bases, and 2 bases lay between the germline ends. Looked up from germline, CDR1 is SGHTA and CDR2 is FQGNSA. The CDR3 has 11 amino acids. CDR3 loop: CASSVSYEQYF. CDR3 in DNA: TGTGCCAGCAGCGTCTCCTACGAGCAGTACTTC. Using reference TRBV7-2 and TRBJ2-7 for the parts outside the CDR3, the full variable domain is GAGVSQSPSNKVTEKGKDVELRCDPISGHTALYWYRQSLGQGLEFLIYFQGNSAPDKSGLPSDRFSAERTGGSVSTLTIQRTQQEDSAVYLCASSVSYEQYFGPGTRLTVT.

In this sample, this clone turned up once. The CDR3 sequence: CASSFGSGITDTQYF. As DNA, the CDR3 is TGTGCCAGCAGCTTTGGTTCAGGGATCACAGATACGCAGTATTTT. The V and J genes are TRBV7-2 and TRBJ2-3, with D possibly being TRBD1 (5 bases). The CDR3 has 15 residues. Germline V lookup: CDR1 SGHTA, CDR2 FQGNSA. The germline V and J ends were trimmed by 3 bases and 2 bases, with 12 bases remaining between them.

The J gene is TRBJ2-2, the V gene TRBV5-8; TRBD2 matches at 11 bases. CDR1 and CDR2 from the germline V gene are SGHTS and YDEGEE. V lost 4 bases and J lost 4; bases outside the gene matches: 6. There are 16 residues in the CDR3. In DNA form, the CDR3 reads TGTGCCAGCAGCCTATTTACTAGCGGGGGCACCGGGGAGCTGTTTTTT. Its protein is CASSLFTSGGTGELFF. The full variable domain, in which reference TRBV5-8 and TRBJ2-2 provide the parts outside the CDR3, is EAGVTQSPTHLIKTRGQQATLRCSPISGHTSVYWYQQALGLGLQFLLWYDEGEERNRGNFPPRFSGRQFPNYSSELNVNALELEDSALYLCASSLFTSGGTGELFFGEGSRLTVL.